These 17 T cell receptor beta chains were sequenced from one sample in a study of cytomegalovirus exposure and HLA in healthy donors. PCR was performed using 60 Vbeta and 13 Jbeta primers. Profiling relied on immunoSEQ multiplex PCR, and the TCRdb table lists in-frame clones only, not all of them. The sample includes about 160,000 clones, about 80% of them seen just once. Sequences were obtained from PBMCs. Receptors originate from a man between 25 and 39 years old in good health and CMV-seronegative.

V usage is TRBV6-4 and J usage is TRBJ2-2; 8 bases map to TRBD1. CDR3 size: 14 residues. V was clipped by 9 bases and J by 3 bases; unmatched bases: 6. The V gene's germline CDR1 is MRHNA and CDR2 SNTAGT. CDR3: CASKDRADTGELFF. CDR3 DNA sequence: TGTGCCAGTAAGGACAGGGCTGACACCGGGGAGCTGTTTTTT.

The chain is built from TRBV19 and TRBJ1-2; D is possibly TRBD1 (5 bases). The CDR3 runs to 14 residues. Germline CDR1 reads LNHDA; CDR2 reads SQIVND (reference sequence). V lost 3 bases, J lost 6 bases, and 14 bases lay in between. The CDR3 loop is CASSIPWGGDGYTF. CDR3 sequence (DNA): TGTGCCAGTAGTATCCCTTGGGGAGGGGATGGCTACACCTTC.

The chain employs TRBV9 and TRBJ1-1, with D possibly matching TRBD1 (6 bases). The CDR3 contains 15 residues. CDR1 SGDLS and CDR2 YYNGEE come from the germline V gene. Trimming removed 3 bases at V and 0 bases at J, with 12 bases between. CDR3 DNA sequence: TGTGCCAGCAGCGCAACCAGGGGTATGAACACTGAAGCTTTCTTT. Translation gives CASSATRGMNTEAFF. The full variable domain, its missing parts supplied by reference TRBV9 and TRBJ1-1, is DSGVTQTPKHLITATGQRVTLRCSPRSGDLSVYWYQQSLDQGLQFLIQYYNGEERAKGNILERFSAQQFPDLHSELNLSSLELGDSALYFCASSATRGMNTEAFFGQGTRLTVV.

J is TRBJ2-1 and V is TRBV15, with 7 bases matching TRBD2. Trimming removed 2 bases from V and 4 bases from J; junction bases left unmatched: 8. Looked up from germline, CDR1 is LNHNV and CDR2 is YYDKDF (reference sequence). The CDR3 contains 16 residues. The DNA of the CDR3 is TGTGCCACCAGCAGAAGAGGGACTACCACTTACAATGAGCAGTTCTTC. This codes for CATSRRGTTTYNEQFF.

The chain couples TRBV6-5 to TRBJ2-7, with 9 bases that match TRBD2. The J segment lost 3 bases and the V segment lost 8 bases, leaving 11 bases of the junction unmatched. Germline V gives CDR1 MNHEY, CDR2 SVGAGI. The CDR3 loop spans 15 amino acids. CDR3 nucleotides: TGTGCCAGCCGGCTAGCGGGACTTTACATCTACGAGCAGTACTTC. It encodes CASRLAGLYIYEQYF.

The chain has TRBV19 and TRBJ2-7; possibly TRBD2 for D (6 bases). The germline V gene has CDR1 LNHDA and CDR2 SQIVND (reference sequence). This CDR3 has 13 residues. V was cut by 3 bases and J by 3 bases, with 9 bases left in between. CDR3 amino acids: CASSITGDYEQYF. CDR3 bases: TGTGCCAGTAGTATTACGGGGGACTACGAGCAGTACTTC.

This chain connects TRBV10-3 to TRBJ2-1; 10 nucleotides align to TRBD1. The CDR3 has 12 residues. V trimming: 6 bases; J trimming: 8 bases; junction bases outside the gene matches: 1. The germline V gene encodes CDR1 ENHRY and CDR2 SYGVKD. CDR3 loop: CAIRGQGYEQFF. CDR3 sequence (DNA): TGTGCCATCAGGGGACAGGGGTATGAGCAGTTCTTC.

CDR3 in amino acids: CTSSGRQTNTEAFF. The CDR3 bases are TGCACCAGCAGCGGAAGACAGACGAACACTGAAGCTTTCTTT. The chain links TRBV1 to TRBJ1-1; the DNA was not compared with TRBD1, the D call given in the table. TRBV1 is labeled a pseudogene. The CDR3 has 14 residues.

The rearrangement uses TRBV12-2 and TRBJ1-4; whether TRBD1, the table's D call, matches the DNA was not checked. TRBV12-2 is a listed pseudogene. There are 12 residues in the CDR3. The CDR3 DNA sequence: TGTGCAAATGAGAGACAGAGGGAAAAACTGTTTTTT. Its protein product is CANERQREKLFF.

The genes are TRBV27 and TRBJ2-1; 11 nucleotides agree with TRBD2. J gave up 0 bases and V 4 bases, and 8 bases lay outside the gene matches. Germline CDR1 and CDR2: MNHEY and SMNVEV (reference sequence). CDR3 length: 18 residues. CDR3 coding DNA: TGTGCCAGCAGTTCCCCGGGACTAGCGGCGAGCTCCTACAATGAGCAGTTCTTC. Its protein is CASSSPGLAASSYNEQFF.

V gene TRBV7-8 combines with J gene TRBJ1-4, with D maybe TRBD1 (5 bases). Trimming removed 4 bases at V and 4 bases at J, with 13 bases between. Germline CDR1 SGHVS, CDR2 FQNEAQ. The CDR3 loop spans 15 amino acids. The CDR3 loop reads CASSYSGTRNEKLFF. The CDR3 DNA is TGTGCCAGCAGCTACAGCGGGACCCGTAATGAAAAACTGTTTTTT.

The rearrangement links TRBV11-2 to TRBJ2-7; tentatively, D is TRBD2 (5 bases). CDR1 SGHAT and CDR2 FQNNGV come from the germline V gene. The V gene lost 2 bases and the J gene lost 7 bases, with 21 bases spanning the gap. There are 16 residues in the CDR3. Written as DNA, the CDR3 is TGTGCCAGCAGCTTAAGGGTAACTTTCTCCACGGGGGAGCAGTACTTC. Translated, it gives CASSLRVTFSTGEQYF.

As for this clone: Sequence at one end of the junction differs from germline and may be a read error. Other DNA sequences in the same sample also yield this CDR3. The chain joins TRBV19 to TRBJ2-1; no firm D call. Per the germline V gene, CDR1 is LNHDA and CDR2 is SQIVND (reference sequence). This CDR3 spans 15 amino acids. CDR3 sequence: CASSIGTATYNEQFF. CDR3 sequence (DNA): TGTGCCAGCAGTATTGGTACAGCCACCTACAATGAGCAGTTCTTC.

This chain connects TRBV30 to TRBJ1-5; TRBD1 agrees at 7 bases. V was pared by 2 bases and J by 13 bases, with 8 bases of the junction left unmatched. CDR1 and CDR2 from the germline V gene are GTSNPN and SVGIG (reference sequence). The CDR3 extends over 12 amino acids. For the CDR3, the DNA is TGTGCCTGGAGTCCCAACAGGGGTGCGCAGCATTTT. It is translated as CAWSPNRGAQHF.

CDR3 amino acids: CASSQETGTGAFKQYF. DNA of the CDR3: TGCGCCAGCAGCCAAGAGACCGGGACAGGGGCCTTCAAGCAGTACTTC. J is TRBJ2-7 and V is TRBV4-3; TRBD1 agrees at 10 bases. The trim removed 0 bases at V and 8 bases at J, leaving 10 bases unmatched. The CDR3 contains 16 residues. Germline V gene lookup returns CDR1 LGHNA and CDR2 YSLEER.

The chain combines TRBV30 with TRBJ1-3, with 7 bases matching TRBD1. CDR1 GTSNPN and CDR2 SVGIG come from the germline V gene (reference sequence). There are 19 residues in the CDR3. After removal of 0 bases from V and 0 bases from J, the junction contained 14 bases not matched to a gene. The CDR3 DNA is TGTGCCTGGAGTGTAAGGGTCGACAGGGCTGGGCTCTCTGGAAACACCATATATTTT. Protein: CAWSVRVDRAGLSGNTIYF.

The rearrangement uses TRBV5-1 and TRBJ1-2; 7 bases are shared with TRBD1. Trimming took 4 bases from V and 6 from J; bases not matched to a gene: 12. The CDR3 contains 15 residues. Germline CDR1 reads SGHRS; CDR2 reads YFSETQ. CDR3 DNA: TGCGCCAGCAGCGCCTCGTCGACAGGGTTCGATGGCTACACCTTC. Protein product: CASSASSTGFDGYTF.